One and the same sample provided the 5 T cell receptor beta chains below, sequenced in a study of siplizumab effects on memory and regulatory T cells (dated by TCRdb to between 2017 and 2020). Preparation of the library involved the immunoSEQ multiplex PCR assay. The clones in this table, taken by TCRdb from immuneACCESS, are in-frame only. Not every clone is retained; where verified, under half of the shortfall comes from an unresolved V gene, and the cause of the rest is unknown. The sample includes 95,000 to 100,000 clones, with 80% to 95% observed a single time. The ten largest clones represent 12% of the sample. Specimen: non-Treg CD4+ T cells sorted from blood. The sample's cell subset or site label, in plain terms: FACS-sorted unstimulated CD4+ non-regulatory T cells. The receptors were gathered from a human donor in good health.

The rearrangement uses TRBV20-1 and TRBJ2-7; D call uncertain. Trimming cost V 4 bases and J 5 bases, with 9 bases left between them. CDR1 is DFQATT, CDR2 SNEGSKA, per germline (reference sequence). This CDR3 comprises 11 residues. The CDR3 here is CSATSNNEQYF. The CDR3 DNA reads as TGCAGTGCTACATCTAATAACGAGCAGTACTTC.

This rearrangement joins TRBV6-1 to TRBJ2-2; 7 bases map to TRBD2. Germline lookup yields CDR1 MNHNS and CDR2 SASEGT. This CDR3 has 14 residues. With V trimmed by 7 bases and J by 4 bases, 6 bases remained unmatched. The chain's CDR3 is CASIASGITGELFF. CDR3 DNA sequence: TGTGCCAGCATTGCTAGCGGAATCACCGGGGAGCTGTTTTTT.

The chain carries TRBV10-2 and TRBJ2-1; 9 bases line up with TRBD2. The V and J ends lost 7 bases and 10 bases, in that order; junction bases with no gene match: 17. The CDR3 spans 16 residues. The germline V gene encodes CDR1 WSHSY and CDR2 SAAADI. The CDR3 protein is CASTAEFLAGSREQFF. In nucleotides, the CDR3 is TGCGCCAGCACCGCGGAGTTTCTAGCGGGAAGTCGGGAGCAGTTCTTC.

The chain couples TRBV9 to TRBJ2-7; 8 nucleotides line up with TRBD1. Germline CDR1 reads SGDLS; CDR2 reads YYNGEE. V dropped 4 bases and J dropped 7; count of bases not matched to a gene: 13. CDR3 size: 15 residues. The CDR3 bases are TGTGCCAGCAGCAAGGGGGAGCAGGGGGCGCGTGAGCAGTACTTC. This gives the protein CASSKGEQGAREQYF.

The chain uses TRBV19 and TRBJ2-1; 8 bases line up with TRBD1. CDR3 size: 14 residues. The V and J ends lost 2 bases and 12 bases, in that order; junction bases with no gene match: 9. Germline assignment: CDR1 LNHDA and CDR2 SQIVND (reference sequence). The CDR3 bases are TGTGCCAGTAGTATACAGGGGGCCAGACTAGGGCAGTTCTTC. Amino acids: CASSIQGARLGQFF.